This TCR beta chain was recorded in a study of T cell responses to AZD1222 COVID-19 vaccine (dated by TCRdb to the early 2020s). General notes on the study: AZD1222 recipients with second doses at about 4 weeks or about 12 weeks were pooled, because spike-specific TCR depth and breadth did not differ between schedules. TCR sequencing was performed for 230 to 250 trial participants, of whom about 200 were given two doses of AZD1222 and 26 were given two doses of MenACWY control vaccine. Enrollment into the trials was organized by age into subgroups of 18-55, 56-69 and 70-plus years, and those subgroups contained approximately 160, 26 and 62 TCR-sequenced participants, respectively. Study-wide conclusions, independent of this receptor: Conclusions about previously exposed vaccinees are limited, since just a handful of AZD1222 recipients were seropositive for SARS-CoV-2 at baseline. Vaccine-associated CD4 TCRs spanned the whole spike protein, with dominant responses in regions 160-218 and 743-854. In the small 56-69-year group, the increase in depth fell short of significance, most likely because of low power. Reportedly, close to half of the unique spike-specific TCRs recognized epitopes lying outside the regions that are mutated in the B.1.351 and B.1.1.7 variants. Participants were mostly white British, with more females than males. The authors suggested clonal diversity may have been underestimated. Because no day 14 peak-response samples were available, repertoires were characterized only after the peak T cell response. A significant rise in spike-specific TCR breadth and depth was observed after two AZD1222 doses relative to day 0 and relative to MenACWY recipients.

The CDR3 regions of human TCRbeta chains were analyzed by immunosequencing. The original methods were these. Repertoire TCRs were checked for matches against a reference library of SARS-CoV-2-specific TCRs that had been generated using the MIRA antigen-specificity platform. Breadth meant the fraction of unique TCRs that were SARS-CoV-2-associated, whereas depth meant the fraction of total T cells that were SARS-CoV-2-associated. Each spike-specific TCR was assigned to its reactive spike region and to a CD4 or CD8 class using the MIRA data. Log10-transformed breadth and depth values were compared by one-way ANOVA with Sidak's multiple comparisons tests. TCRdb's version of the immuneACCESS table is confined to in-frame rearrangements and falls short of the full clone set. An unresolved V gene accounts for under half of the shortfall where checked; the remainder is of unknown origin. V, J and clone size are those of that table, while D and trimming were read from the DNA. This sample holds about 100,000 clones; approximately 90% were observed only once. Less than 3.5% of the sample is in the top ten clones.

What this sample's time point label stands for: baseline before first vaccination. Samples from vaccinated people were obtained from the UK trials COV001 and COV002, which included a single-blind randomized controlled phase 2/3 trial of AZD1222 (ChAdOx1 nCoV-19) in healthy adults. For TCRbeta chain sequencing, PBMC samples from trial participants were taken at day 0 and at day 28 after the second dose. Reading from cysteine to phenylalanine, the CDR3 counts 18 amino acids. This entry keeps only the CDR3 DNA: 54 bases, framed from base 1. At the junction V is shortened by 0 bases and J by 5 bases, with 19 bases in between. As encoded in the germline V gene (reference sequence), CDR1 is LNHDA while CDR2 is SQIVND. The sample holds a few counts of this clone. Its binding antigen is unknown. No per-base quality is available; no much larger clone lies one base away.

The chain is encoded by TRBV19 joined to TRBJ1-4; 6 matching bases give a weak D call of TRBD1. Sequences were derived from peripheral blood, sampled on day 0 of AZD1222 vaccination. This receptor was identified in an adult in good health. CDR3 protein: CASSIDPTGVNRNEKLFF. The nucleotides read TGTGCCAGTAGTATAGATCCGACAGGAGTCAATCGGAATGAAAAACTGTTTTTT. The CDR3 plus the reference TRBV19 and TRBJ1-4 genes for the other parts give the full variable domain: DGGITQSPKYLFRKEGQNVTLSCEQNLNHDAMYWYRQDPGQGLRLIYYSQIVNDFQKGDIAEGYSVSREKKESFPLTVTSAQKNPTAFYLCASSIDPTGVNRNEKLFFGSGTQLSVL.